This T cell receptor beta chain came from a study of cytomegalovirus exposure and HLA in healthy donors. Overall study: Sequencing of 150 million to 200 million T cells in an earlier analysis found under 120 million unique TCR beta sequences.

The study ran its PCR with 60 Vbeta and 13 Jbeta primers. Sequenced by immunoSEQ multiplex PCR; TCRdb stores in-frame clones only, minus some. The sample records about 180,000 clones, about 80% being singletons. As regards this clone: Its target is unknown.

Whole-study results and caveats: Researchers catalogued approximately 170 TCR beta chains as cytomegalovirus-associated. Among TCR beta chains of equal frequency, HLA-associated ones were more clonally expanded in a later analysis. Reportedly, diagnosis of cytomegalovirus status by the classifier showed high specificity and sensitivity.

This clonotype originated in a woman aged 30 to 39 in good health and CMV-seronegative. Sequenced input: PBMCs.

The CDR3 sequence is CASSFGQGKGEQFF. CDR3 bases: TGTGCCAGCAGCTTTGGACAGGGGAAGGGTGAGCAGTTCTTC. V usage is TRBV5-6 and J usage is TRBJ2-1; TRBD1 matches 9 bases. With 2 bases clipped from V and 9 bases from J, the junction kept 6 bases outside the gene matches. Germline values: CDR1 SGHDT, CDR2 YYEEEE. This CDR3 contains 14 residues.